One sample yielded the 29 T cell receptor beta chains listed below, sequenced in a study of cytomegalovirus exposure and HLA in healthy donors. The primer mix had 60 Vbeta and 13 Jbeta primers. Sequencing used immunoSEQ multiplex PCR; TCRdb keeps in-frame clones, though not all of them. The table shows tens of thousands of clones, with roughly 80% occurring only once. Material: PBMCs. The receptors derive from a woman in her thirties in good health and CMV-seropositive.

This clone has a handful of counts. CDR3 bases: TGTGCCAGCAGTGAAGAACTTCACCATGGCTACACCTTC. It encodes CASSEELHHGYTF. The chain links TRBV6-1 to TRBJ1-2; D not certain. This CDR3 is 13 amino acids long. Germline V gene sequence: CDR1 MNHNS, CDR2 SASEGT. V was clipped by 1 base and J by 6 bases, with 9 bases between them.

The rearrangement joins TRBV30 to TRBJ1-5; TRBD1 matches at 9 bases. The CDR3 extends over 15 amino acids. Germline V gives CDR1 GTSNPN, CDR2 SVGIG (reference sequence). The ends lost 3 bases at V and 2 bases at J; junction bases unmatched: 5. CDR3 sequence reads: CAWSPQGAGNQPQHF. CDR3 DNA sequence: TGTGCCTGGAGCCCACAGGGGGCTGGCAATCAGCCCCAGCATTTT.

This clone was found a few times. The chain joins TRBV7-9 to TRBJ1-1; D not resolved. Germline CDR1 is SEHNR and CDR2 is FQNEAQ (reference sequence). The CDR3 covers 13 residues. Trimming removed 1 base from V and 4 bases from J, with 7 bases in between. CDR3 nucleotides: TGTGCCAGCAGCTTAGACACGATCACTGAAGCTTTCTTT. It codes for CASSLDTITEAFF.

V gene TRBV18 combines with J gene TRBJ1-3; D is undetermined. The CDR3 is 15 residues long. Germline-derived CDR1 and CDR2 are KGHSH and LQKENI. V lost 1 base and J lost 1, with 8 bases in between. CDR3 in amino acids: CASSPLKASGNTIYF. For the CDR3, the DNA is TGTGCCAGCTCACCACTCAAAGCGTCTGGAAACACCATATATTTT. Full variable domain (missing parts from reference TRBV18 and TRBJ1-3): NAGVMQNPRHLVRRRGQEARLRCSPMKGHSHVYWYRQLPEEGLKFMVYLQKENIIDESGMPKERFSAEFPKEGPSILRIQQVVRGDSAAYFCASSPLKASGNTIYFGEGSWLTVV.

Here the CDR3 reads CAISEGRGNTEAFF. The CDR3, as DNA: TGTGCCATCAGTGAGGGCAGGGGGAACACTGAAGCTTTCTTT. This chain connects TRBV10-3 to TRBJ1-1; maybe TRBD1 (6 bases). Trimming took off 2 bases at V and 1 base at J, with 8 bases between the two ends. This CDR3 comprises 14 residues. The germline V gene encodes CDR1 ENHRY and CDR2 SYGVKD.

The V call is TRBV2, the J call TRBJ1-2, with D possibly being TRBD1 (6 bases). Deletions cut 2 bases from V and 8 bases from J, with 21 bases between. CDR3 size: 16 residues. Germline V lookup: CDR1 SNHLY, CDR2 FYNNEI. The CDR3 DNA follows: TGTGCCAGCAGTGAATTTAGTATGTTGGATCAGGGGGGCTACACCTTC. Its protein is CASSEFSMLDQGGYTF.

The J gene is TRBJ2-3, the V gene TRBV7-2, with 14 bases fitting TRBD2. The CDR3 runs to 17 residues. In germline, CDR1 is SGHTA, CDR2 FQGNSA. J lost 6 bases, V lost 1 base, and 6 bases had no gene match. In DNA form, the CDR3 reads TGTGCCAGCAGCTTAGTAGTGGGACTAGCGGGAGAGGATACGCAGTATTTT. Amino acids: CASSLVVGLAGEDTQYF.

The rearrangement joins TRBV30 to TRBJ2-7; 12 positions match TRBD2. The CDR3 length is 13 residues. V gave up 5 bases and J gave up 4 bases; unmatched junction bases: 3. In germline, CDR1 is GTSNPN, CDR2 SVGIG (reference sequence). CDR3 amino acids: CAWASGRGYEQYF. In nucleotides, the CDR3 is TGTGCCTGGGCTAGCGGGAGGGGATACGAGCAGTACTTC. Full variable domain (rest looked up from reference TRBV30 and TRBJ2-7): SQTIHQWPATLVQPVGSPLSLECTVEGTSNPNLYWYRQAAGRGLQLLFYSVGIGQISSEVPQNLSASRPQDRQFILSSKKLLLSDSGFYLCAWASGRGYEQYFGPGTRLTVT.

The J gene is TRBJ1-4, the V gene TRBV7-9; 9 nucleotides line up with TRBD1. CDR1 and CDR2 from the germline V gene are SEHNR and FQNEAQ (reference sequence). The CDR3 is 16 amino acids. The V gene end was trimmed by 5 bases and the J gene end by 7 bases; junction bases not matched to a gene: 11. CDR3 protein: CASSPGSGTGSEKLFF. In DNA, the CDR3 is TGTGCCAGCAGCCCTGGCAGCGGGACAGGGAGTGAAAAACTGTTTTTT.

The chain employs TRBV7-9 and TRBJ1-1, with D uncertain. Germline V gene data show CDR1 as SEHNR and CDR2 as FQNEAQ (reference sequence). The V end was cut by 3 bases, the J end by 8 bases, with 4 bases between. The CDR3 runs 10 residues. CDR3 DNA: TGTGCCAGCAGCTTTGCGGAAGCTTTCTTT. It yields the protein CASSFAEAFF. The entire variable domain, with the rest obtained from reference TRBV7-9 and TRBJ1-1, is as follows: DTGVSQNPRHKITKRGQNVTFRCDPISEHNRLYWYRQTLGQGPEFLTYFQNEAQLEKSRLLSDRFSAERPKGSFSTLEIQRTEQGDSAMYLCASSFAEAFFGQGTRLTVV.

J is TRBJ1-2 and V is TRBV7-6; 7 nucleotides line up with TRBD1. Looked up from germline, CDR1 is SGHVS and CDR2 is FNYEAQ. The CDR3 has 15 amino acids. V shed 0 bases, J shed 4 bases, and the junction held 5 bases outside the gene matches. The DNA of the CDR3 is TGTGCCAGCAGCTTAGCGAGTACAGGGGCCTATGGCTACACCTTC. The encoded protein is CASSLASTGAYGYTF.

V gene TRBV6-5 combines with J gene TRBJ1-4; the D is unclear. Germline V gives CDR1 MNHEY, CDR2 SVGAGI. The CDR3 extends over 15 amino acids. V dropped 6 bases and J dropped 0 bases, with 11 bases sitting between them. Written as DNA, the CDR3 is TGTGCCAGCAGAATTCGTTATGCAACTAATGAAAAACTGTTTTTT. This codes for CASRIRYATNEKLFF.

The DNA for the CDR3 is TGTGCCAGCAGAAGGACAGGGACGGGTAACTATGGCTACACCTTC. Translation: CASRRTGTGNYGYTF. This chain joins TRBV25-1 and TRBJ1-2; 8 bases line up with TRBD1. The germline CDR1 and CDR2 sequences are MGHDK and SYGVNS. V was clipped by 6 bases and J by 1 base; unmatched bases: 7. This CDR3 comprises 15 residues.

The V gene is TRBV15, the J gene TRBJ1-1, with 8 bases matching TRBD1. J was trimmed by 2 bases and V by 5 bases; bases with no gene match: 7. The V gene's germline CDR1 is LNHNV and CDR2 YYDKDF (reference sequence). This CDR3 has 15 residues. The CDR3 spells CATSSPDRGNTEAFF. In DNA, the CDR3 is TGTGCCACCAGCTCTCCCGACAGGGGAAACACTGAAGCTTTCTTT.

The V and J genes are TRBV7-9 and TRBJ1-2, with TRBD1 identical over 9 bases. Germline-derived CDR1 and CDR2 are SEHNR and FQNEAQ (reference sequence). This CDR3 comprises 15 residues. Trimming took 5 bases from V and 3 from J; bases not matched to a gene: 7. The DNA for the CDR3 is TGTGCCAGCAGCCTGGACAGGGGCACATACTATGGCTACACCTTC. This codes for CASSLDRGTYYGYTF.

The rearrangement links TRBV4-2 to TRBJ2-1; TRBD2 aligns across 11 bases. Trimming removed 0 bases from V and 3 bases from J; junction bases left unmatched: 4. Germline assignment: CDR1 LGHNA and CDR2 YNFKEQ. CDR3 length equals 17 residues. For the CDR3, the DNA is TGTGCCAGCAGCCAAGATGAGGGGACTAGCGGCTACAATGAGCAGTTCTTC. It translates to CASSQDEGTSGYNEQFF.

Here the CDR3 reads CAISPTGSSYEQYF. The CDR3 bases are TGTGCCATCAGTCCGACAGGTTCCTCCTACGAGCAGTACTTC. The chain is built from TRBV10-3 and TRBJ2-7; D is perhaps TRBD1 (6 bases). CDR3 length: 14 amino acids. Trimming cost V 5 bases and J 0 bases, with 11 bases left between them. Germline CDR1 is ENHRY and CDR2 is SYGVKD.

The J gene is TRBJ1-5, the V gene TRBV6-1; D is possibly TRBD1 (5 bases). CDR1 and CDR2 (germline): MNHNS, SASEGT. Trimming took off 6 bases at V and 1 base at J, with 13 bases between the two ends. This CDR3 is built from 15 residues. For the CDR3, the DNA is TGTGCCAGCAGAGAATGGGGGGGGAGCAATCAGCCCCAGCATTTT. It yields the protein CASREWGGSNQPQHF.

The CDR3 coding sequence is TGTGCCTGGAGCCGCAGGGCTGGGGCCAACGTCCTGACTTTC. It is translated as CAWSRRAGANVLTF. The chain joins TRBV30 to TRBJ2-6; tentatively, D is TRBD1 (5 bases). This CDR3 has 14 residues. Germline V gene lookup returns CDR1 GTSNPN and CDR2 SVGIG (reference sequence). Trimming took 3 bases from V and 2 from J, leaving 8 bases between them.

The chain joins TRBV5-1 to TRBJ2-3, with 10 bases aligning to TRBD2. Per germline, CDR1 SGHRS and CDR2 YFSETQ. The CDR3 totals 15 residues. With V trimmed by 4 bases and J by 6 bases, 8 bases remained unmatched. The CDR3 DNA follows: TGCGCCAGCAGCCCCCCGGGACTAGCGAAGGATACGCAGTATTTT. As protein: CASSPPGLAKDTQYF.

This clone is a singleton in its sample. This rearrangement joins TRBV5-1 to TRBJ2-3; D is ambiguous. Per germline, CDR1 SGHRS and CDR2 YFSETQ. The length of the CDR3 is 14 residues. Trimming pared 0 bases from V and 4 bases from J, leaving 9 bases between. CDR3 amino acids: CASSLGLKADTQYF. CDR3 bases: TGCGCCAGCAGCTTGGGACTGAAGGCAGATACGCAGTATTTT. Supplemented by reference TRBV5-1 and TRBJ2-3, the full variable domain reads KAGVTQTPRYLIKTRGQQVTLSCSPISGHRSVSWYQQTPGQGLQFLFEYFSETQRNKGNFPGRFSGRQFSNSRSEMNVSTLELGDSALYLCASSLGLKADTQYFGPGTRLTVL.

The CDR3 region is CASSFRGTGVSEQYF. For the CDR3, the DNA is TGTGCCAGCAGTTTCCGGGGTACCGGTGTTTCCGAGCAGTACTTC. The gene calls are TRBV27 and TRBJ2-7, with D perhaps matching TRBD2 (5 bases). The germline CDR1 and CDR2 sequences are MNHEY and SMNVEV (reference sequence). With 3 bases removed from V and 6 bases from J, the gap between germline ends came to 18 bases. This CDR3 spans 15 amino acids.

The CDR3 is CASSKALPRQYF. CDR3 DNA sequence: TGTGCCAGCAGCAAAGCGCTCCCGAGGCAGTACTTC. This sequence joins TRBV21-1 and TRBJ2-7; the table's D call, TRBD2, was not checked against the DNA. TRBV21-1 is a pseudogene. The CDR3 totals 12 residues.

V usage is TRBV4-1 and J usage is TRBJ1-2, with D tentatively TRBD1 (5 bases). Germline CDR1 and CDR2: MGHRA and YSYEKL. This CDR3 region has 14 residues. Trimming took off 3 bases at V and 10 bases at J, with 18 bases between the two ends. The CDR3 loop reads CASSQPAGRVDYTF. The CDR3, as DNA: TGCGCCAGCAGCCAGCCTGCAGGGAGGGTAGACTACACCTTC.

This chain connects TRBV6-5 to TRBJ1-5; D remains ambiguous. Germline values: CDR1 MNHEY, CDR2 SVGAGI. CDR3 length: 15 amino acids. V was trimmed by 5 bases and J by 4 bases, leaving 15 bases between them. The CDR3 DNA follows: TGTGCCAGCAGTAGCCATGAAATGAAAAATCAGCCCCAGCATTTT. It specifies CASSSHEMKNQPQHF.

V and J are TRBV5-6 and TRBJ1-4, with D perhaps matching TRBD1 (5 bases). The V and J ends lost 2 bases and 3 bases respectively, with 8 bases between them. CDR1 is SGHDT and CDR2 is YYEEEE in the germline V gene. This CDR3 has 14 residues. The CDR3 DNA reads TGTGCCAGCAGCTTCAGGGCAGCTAATGAAAAACTGTTTTTT. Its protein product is CASSFRAANEKLFF.

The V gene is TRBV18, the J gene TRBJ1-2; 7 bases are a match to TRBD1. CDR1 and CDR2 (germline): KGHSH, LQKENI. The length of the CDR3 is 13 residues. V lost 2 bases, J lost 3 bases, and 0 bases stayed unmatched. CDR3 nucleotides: TGTGCCAGCTCACCAACAGGGGACTATGGCTACACCTTC. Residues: CASSPTGDYGYTF.

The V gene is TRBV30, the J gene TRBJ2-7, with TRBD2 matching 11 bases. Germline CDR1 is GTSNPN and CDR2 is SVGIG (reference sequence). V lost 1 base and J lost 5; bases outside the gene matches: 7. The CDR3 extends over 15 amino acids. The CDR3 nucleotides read TGTGCCTGGAGTGCGAGACTAGCGGGATTGGACGAGCAGTACTTC. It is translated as CAWSARLAGLDEQYF.

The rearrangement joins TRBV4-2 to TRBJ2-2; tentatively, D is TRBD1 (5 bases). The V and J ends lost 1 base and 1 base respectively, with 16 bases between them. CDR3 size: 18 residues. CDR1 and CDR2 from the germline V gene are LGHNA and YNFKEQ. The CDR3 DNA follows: TGTGCCAGCAGCCAAGTCCTGACAGCTGGCGGGAACACCGGGGAGCTGTTTTTT. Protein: CASSQVLTAGGNTGELFF.